Presented here are 21 T cell receptor beta chains from one specimen sequenced in a study of blood T cell repertoires in COVID-19. Profiling relied on immunoSEQ multiplex PCR, and the TCRdb table lists in-frame clones only, not all of them. The repertoire holds approximately 240,000 clones, with approximately 80% as singletons. Input material: peripheral blood. The receptors were gathered from a woman aged 40 to 50 who had recovered from COVID-19.

The table lists this clone with a count of one. The chain has TRBV3-1 (or the pseudogene TRBV3-2) and TRBJ2-7; TRBD2 is a possible D gene (6 bases). CDR1 and CDR2 from the germline V gene are LGHDT and YNNKEL (reference sequence). The CDR3 length is 16 residues. V was clipped by 4 bases and J by 6 bases, with 22 bases between them. CDR3 in amino acids: CASSLPGASERREQYF. The CDR3 region has the DNA TGTGCCAGCAGCCTTCCGGGCGCTAGCGAAAGGCGCGAGCAGTACTTC.

CDR3 loop: CASSLSGGASEQFF. CDR3 sequence (DNA): TGTGCCAGCAGCCTTAGCGGGGGGGCCAGTGAGCAGTTCTTC. The chain couples TRBV7-9 to TRBJ2-1; 11 bases are shared with TRBD2. CDR1 and CDR2 from the germline V gene are SEHNR and FQNEAQ (reference sequence). The ends lost 5 bases at V and 9 bases at J; junction bases unmatched: 6. The CDR3 totals 14 residues. The full variable domain, rest sourced from reference TRBV7-9 and TRBJ2-1, is DTGVSQNPRHKITKRGQNVTFRCDPISEHNRLYWYRQTLGQGPEFLTYFQNEAQLEKSRLLSDRFSAERPKGSFSTLEIQRTEQGDSAMYLCASSLSGGASEQFFGPGTRLTVL.

The chain employs TRBV9 and TRBJ2-7; D is possibly TRBD2 (5 bases). Looked up from germline, CDR1 is SGDLS and CDR2 is YYNGEE. Trimming left V 7 bases short and J 4 bases short, with 18 bases between. This CDR3 spans 14 amino acids. In nucleotides, the CDR3 is TGTGCCAGCTCCCCCGGGTCTGGAGGATACGAGCAGTACTTC. Its protein product is CASSPGSGGYEQYF.

This chain links TRBV6-4 with TRBJ2-1; D unresolved. Germline V gene sequence: CDR1 MRHNA, CDR2 SNTAGT. The CDR3 has 16 residues. With 3 bases removed from V and 2 bases from J, the gap between germline ends came to 14 bases. This CDR3 is CASSESPLYPYNEQFF. DNA of the CDR3: TGTGCCAGCAGTGAAAGCCCTCTTTACCCCTACAATGAGCAGTTCTTC.

The chain recombines TRBV6-2 or TRBV6-3 with TRBJ2-7; D not resolved. V was pared by 0 bases and J by 3 bases, with 9 bases between. Germline V CDR1 and CDR2: MNHEY, SVGEGT. The CDR3 has 14 amino acids. The CDR3 region is CASSYSSLDYEQYF. DNA of the CDR3: TGTGCCAGCAGTTACTCGAGCCTAGACTACGAGCAGTACTTC.

V is TRBV3-1 (or the pseudogene TRBV3-2) and J is TRBJ2-7, with a weak D call TRBD2 (6 bases). Trimming pared 2 bases from V and 6 bases from J, leaving 8 bases between. The CDR3 contains 12 residues. The germline CDR1 and CDR2 sequences are LGHDT and YNNKEL (reference sequence). CDR3 region: CASSQNGGEQYF. CDR3 in DNA: TGTGCCAGCAGCCAAAACGGGGGCGAGCAGTACTTC.

The chain recombines TRBV11-2 with TRBJ1-4, with TRBD1 matching 8 bases. Germline V gene sequence: CDR1 SGHAT, CDR2 FQNNGV. The junction had 4 bases not matched to a gene; V was cut back by 5 bases and J by 11 bases. The CDR3 extends over 12 amino acids. In nucleotides, the CDR3 is TGTGCCAGCAGCCAGGGGGCCGGGAAACTGTTTTTT. It encodes CASSQGAGKLFF.

This clone was seen more than once but under ten times. This chain links TRBV6-7 with TRBJ1-5; D possibly corresponds to TRBD1 (6 bases). TRBV6-7 is an ORF, and what it does is uncertain. CDR3 length: 15 amino acids. With 9 bases removed from V and 5 bases from J, the gap between germline ends came to 20 bases. CDR3 loop: CASQFTGGGDQPQHF. The CDR3 DNA follows: TGTGCCAGTCAATTCACGGGAGGGGGGGATCAGCCCCAGCATTTT.

V is TRBV5-4 and J is TRBJ1-4; 9 bases align to TRBD1. Germline CDR1 reads SGHNT; CDR2 reads YYREEE (reference sequence). There are 15 residues in the CDR3. With V trimmed by 3 bases and J by 4 bases, 4 bases remained unmatched. CDR3: CASSSGQGINEKLFF. For the CDR3, the DNA is TGTGCCAGCAGCTCCGGACAGGGGATTAATGAAAAACTGTTTTTT.

This rearrangement joins TRBV6-5 to TRBJ1-5; possible D gene TRBD1, 5 bases. Trimming took off 6 bases at V and 3 bases at J, with 15 bases between the two ends. Germline loops: CDR1 MNHEY, CDR2 SVGAGI. The CDR3 is made up of 15 amino acids. This CDR3 is CASSPNPDINQPQHF. As DNA, the CDR3 is TGTGCCAGCAGCCCAAACCCGGACATCAATCAGCCCCAGCATTTT.

This clone has more than one count but fewer than ten. The chain uses TRBV7-3 and TRBJ2-7; 8 bases are a match to TRBD2. Germline CDR1 SGHTA, CDR2 FQGTGA. Germline trimming cut 4 bases from V and 5 bases from J; bases unmatched to any gene: 4. The CDR3 length is 13 residues. The CDR3 DNA reads TGTGCCAGCAGCTCCGGGGGGGCCGACGAGCAGTACTTC. Amino acid sequence: CASSSGGADEQYF. The entire variable domain, with the rest obtained from reference TRBV7-3 and TRBJ2-7, is as follows: GAGVSQTPSNKVTEKGKYVELRCDPISGHTALYWYRQSLGQGPEFLIYFQGTGAADDSGLPNDRFFAVRPEGSVSTLKIQRTERGDSAVYLCASSSGGADEQYFGPGTRLTVT.

This clone was picked up a small number of times. The rearrangement links TRBV19 to TRBJ1-5; the D is unclear. The CDR3 is 16 residues long. The germline gives CDR1 LNHDA, CDR2 SQIVND (reference sequence). V lost 7 bases and J 1 base, leaving 17 bases between the germline ends. CDR3 protein: CASTPSVGRSNQPQHF. CDR3 nucleotide sequence: TGTGCCAGTACCCCCAGTGTGGGGAGAAGCAATCAGCCCCAGCATTTT.

This clone was detected only a few times. J is TRBJ1-3 and V is TRBV29-1, with TRBD1 as a possible D gene (5 bases). Germline lookup yields CDR1 SQVTM and CDR2 ANQGSEA. The V end was cut by 0 bases, the J end by 4 bases, with 10 bases between. The CDR3 extends over 14 amino acids. CDR3 sequence reads: CSVEDPRGGNTIYF. In DNA form, the CDR3 reads TGCAGCGTTGAAGATCCGCGGGGCGGAAACACCATATATTTT.

This clone was observed a few times. The V and J genes are TRBV3-1 (or the pseudogene TRBV3-2) and TRBJ2-7; a possible D gene is TRBD1 (6 bases). CDR1 is LGHDT and CDR2 is YNNKEL in the germline V gene (reference sequence). This CDR3 has 13 residues. V was cut by 2 bases and J by 5 bases, with 10 bases left in between. The CDR3 sequence is CASSQQGSHEQYF. The CDR3 DNA reads as TGTGCCAGCAGCCAACAGGGGTCCCACGAGCAGTACTTC.

The V gene is TRBV9, the J gene TRBJ2-2; the match to TRBD1 covers 11 bases. From germline, CDR1 is SGDLS and CDR2 YYNGEE. CDR3 length: 15 amino acids. J gave up 4 bases and V 4 bases, and 3 bases lay outside the gene matches. CDR3 coding DNA: TGTGCCAGCAGCCCCGGGACAGGGGGCACCGGGGAGCTGTTTTTT. This gives the protein CASSPGTGGTGELFF.

V usage is TRBV15 and J usage is TRBJ1-2; a weak D match, TRBD1 (5 bases). The CDR3 spans 15 residues. Germline CDR1 and CDR2: LNHNV and YYDKDF (reference sequence). V lost 0 bases, J lost 8 bases, and 16 bases lay in between. The CDR3 loop reads CATSRDPGRADGYTF. DNA for the CDR3: TGTGCCACCAGCAGAGATCCGGGCAGGGCCGACGGCTACACCTTC.

The V gene is TRBV11-2, the J gene TRBJ1-1; TRBD1 might be the D (6 bases). This CDR3 region has 12 residues. V lost 5 bases and J 8 bases, leaving 12 bases between the germline ends. CDR1 and CDR2 (germline): SGHAT, FQNNGV. The CDR3 is CASSPAQGEAFF. The DNA for the CDR3 is TGTGCCAGCAGCCCAGCCCAGGGGGAAGCTTTCTTT.

The chain has TRBV7-2 and TRBJ2-2, with D perhaps matching TRBD1 (5 bases). The CDR3 covers 14 residues. Germline-derived CDR1 and CDR2 are SGHTA and FQGNSA. Trimming took off 2 bases at V and 6 bases at J, with 10 bases between the two ends. CDR3 amino acids: CASSLPGRAGELFF. For the CDR3, the DNA is TGTGCCAGCAGCTTACCAGGGCGCGCCGGGGAGCTGTTTTTT.

The chain links TRBV30 to TRBJ1-2; D is ambiguous. CDR3 length: 11 amino acids. Trimming shortened V by 6 bases and J by 2 bases, and 7 bases separated the two germline ends. Germline lookup yields CDR1 GTSNPN and CDR2 SVGIG (reference sequence). Written as DNA, the CDR3 is TGTGCCTGCCAGAGGAACTATGGCTACACCTTC. This sequence encodes CACQRNYGYTF.

The chain joins TRBV24-1 to TRBJ1-2, with 9 bases that match TRBD1. V lost 4 bases, J lost 4 bases, and 6 bases stayed unmatched. Per germline, CDR1 KGHDR and CDR2 SFDVKD. The CDR3 covers 15 residues. Here the CDR3 reads CATSENPGQGYGYTF. The CDR3 DNA follows: TGTGCCACCAGTGAAAATCCGGGACAGGGCTATGGCTACACCTTC.

The chain employs TRBV5-4 and TRBJ2-5; perhaps TRBD2 as D (6 bases). Trimming took off 4 bases at V and 0 bases at J, with 13 bases between the two ends. CDR3 size: 15 residues. Germline V gives CDR1 SGHNT, CDR2 YYREEE (reference sequence). DNA of the CDR3: TGTGCCAGCAGCCCACTCGGGGGAGACCAAGAGACCCAGTACTTC. Translation gives CASSPLGGDQETQYF. The full variable domain, its missing parts supplied by reference TRBV5-4 and TRBJ2-5, is ETGVTQSPTHLIKTRGQQVTLRCSSQSGHNTVSWYQQALGQGPQFIFQYYREEENGRGNFPPRFSGLQFPNYSSELNVNALELDDSALYLCASSPLGGDQETQYFGPGTRLLVL.